This T cell receptor beta chain appears in the sequencing data of a study of cytomegalovirus exposure and HLA in healthy donors. Study overall: Early on, a data release was issued that held 65 million to 100 million unique TCRs from HLA-typed donors. General study results and limits: Most subjects had HLA-A and HLA-B alleles reportedly predicted accurately by TCR beta sequences.

In regard to this clone: Its antigen is undetermined.

Vbeta (60) and Jbeta (13) primers were used in the PCR. Sequencing used immunoSEQ multiplex PCR; TCRdb keeps in-frame clones, though not all of them. Seen here are approximately 97,000 clones, approximately 81% observed once, and the top ten hold around 4.2%. The V gene end was trimmed by 5 bases and the J gene end by 8 bases; junction bases not matched to a gene: 4. CDR1 is MNHEY and CDR2 is SMNVEV in the germline V gene (reference sequence). The CDR3 is 15 amino acids. Sequencing was carried out using PBMCs. The chain uses TRBV27 and TRBJ2-1, with 15 bases identical to TRBD2. The receptor was isolated from a woman in her 70s in good health and CMV-seropositive. The CDR3 loop is CASSQRTSGRDEQFF. The CDR3 coding sequence is TGTGCCAGCAGTCAGAGGACTAGCGGGAGGGATGAGCAGTTCTTC.